A selection of T cell receptor beta chains follows, all from one sample in a study of neurological immune-mediated disorders. TCRdb used MiXCR to reprocess the 5' RACE reads, holding one entry per CDR3 protein. The sample comprises tens of thousands of distinct CDR3 sequences, around 24% of which are singletons, and about 4.3% rests with the top ten. The specimen sequenced was PBMCs. The receptors here all came from a man aged 60-69 years with HTLV-1-associated myelopathy (HAM/TSP). Each CDR3 is given with its conserved first and last residue. The D gene is left open where the match is weak.

D gene: TRBD1; V gene: TRBV6-1; J gene: TRBJ2-1; CDR3 protein: CASQLGTVTYNEQFF
D gene: -; V gene: TRBV18; J gene: TRBJ2-5; CDR3 protein: CASSQNQETQYF
D gene: -; V gene: TRBV5-1; J gene: TRBJ2-2; CDR3 protein: CASREGCGTTWELFF
D gene: -; V gene: TRBV4-1; J gene: TRBJ2-1; CDR3 protein: CASSQPPVNSYNEQFF
D gene: TRBD2; V gene: TRBV5-1; J gene: TRBJ2-1; CDR3 protein: CASSYTSANEQFF
D gene: -; V gene: TRBV6-6; J gene: TRBJ2-7; CDR3 protein: CASRAGTTYEQYF
D gene: -; V gene: TRBV5-6; J gene: TRBJ2-5; CDR3 protein: CASSLVGSGETQYF
D gene: TRBD1; V gene: TRBV27; J gene: TRBJ2-7; CDR3 protein: CASSFGTGTYEQYF
D gene: -; V gene: TRBV5-1; J gene: TRBJ2-1; CDR3 protein: CASSPGTTLRNEQFF
D gene: TRBD1; V gene: TRBV29-1; J gene: TRBJ1-1; CDR3 protein: CSVEDVQGASEAFF
D gene: -; V gene: TRBV5-1; J gene: TRBJ2-7; CDR3 protein: CASSLFGEAAYEQYF
D gene: -; V gene: TRBV20-1; J gene: TRBJ2-3; CDR3 protein: CSARDTAGPPDTQYF
D gene: -; V gene: TRBV12-3/TRBV12-4; J gene: TRBJ1-2; CDR3 protein: CASSSGGFYGYTF